These T cell receptor beta chains were read from a single sample in a study of T-cell memory formation after mild COVID-19. A single record per CDR3 protein comes from TCRdb applying MiXCR to the 5' RACE reads. The sample contains around 190,000 distinct CDR3 sequences, 15% to 20% of which appear only once. The specimen sequenced was PBMCs or a T cell subset sorted from them (not recorded which). The receptor source for this set is a man aged 18 to 29 who had mild COVID-19 (a few samples of this study predate the infection). Cell type and time point are not known. CDR3s include the opening cysteine and the closing phenylalanine or tryptophan. A D gene is named only where the DNA matches it firmly. A clone size is listed for some rows: how often the clone was seen (once, few, many), or a class if it is expanded.

V gene: TRBV7-2; J gene: TRBJ2-3; CDR3 length: 14; clone size: .; D gene: .; CDR3 DNA: TGTGCCAGCAGCCCTCAGTATCTTGAAGATACGCAGTATTTT; CDR3 protein: CASSPQYLEDTQYF
V gene: TRBV7-2; J gene: TRBJ2-7; CDR3 length: 15; clone size: .; D gene: TRBD2; CDR3 DNA: TGTGCCAGCAGCTTCTGGAGCGGGGACTCCTACGAGCAGTACTTC; CDR3 protein: CASSFWSGDSYEQYF
V gene: TRBV6-5; J gene: TRBJ1-5; CDR3 length: 15; clone size: few; D gene: TRBD1; CDR3 DNA: TGTGCCAGCAACCCGGGGACAGGGGGTGGTCAGCCCCAGCATTTT; CDR3 protein: CASNPGTGGGQPQHF
V gene: TRBV20-1; J gene: TRBJ1-1; CDR3 length: 14; clone size: few; D gene: TRBD1; CDR3 DNA: TGCAGTGCTAGTCGACAGGGGTTGAACACTGAAGCTTTCTTT; CDR3 protein: CSASRQGLNTEAFF
V gene: TRBV6-1; J gene: TRBJ2-3; CDR3 length: 12; clone size: many; D gene: .; CDR3 DNA: TGTGCCAGCAGTGAATGGGAAGATACGCAGTATTTT; CDR3 protein: CASSEWEDTQYF
V gene: TRBV6-2/TRBV6-3; J gene: TRBJ1-2; CDR3 length: 14; clone size: few; D gene: .; CDR3 DNA: TGTGCCAGCAGTAACGCTCCGGGACGAGAGGGCTACACCTTC; CDR3 protein: CASSNAPGREGYTF
V gene: TRBV20-1; J gene: TRBJ2-3; CDR3 length: 15; clone size: few; D gene: .; CDR3 DNA: TGCAGTGCCCCCCCTGGGGGATCTTCGACAGATACGCAGTATTTT; CDR3 protein: CSAPPGGSSTDTQYF
V gene: TRBV28; J gene: TRBJ2-1; CDR3 length: 15; clone size: .; D gene: TRBD2; CDR3 DNA: TGTGCCAGCAGCCTACTAGCGGGGGGCAACAATGAGCAGTTCTTC; CDR3 protein: CASSLLAGGNNEQFF
V gene: TRBV5-1; J gene: TRBJ2-2; CDR3 length: 15; clone size: .; D gene: TRBD1; CDR3 DNA: TGCGCCAGCAGCTTGGATCCAGGGGGATCCGGGGAGCTGTTTTTT; CDR3 protein: CASSLDPGGSGELFF
V gene: TRBV19; J gene: TRBJ1-5; CDR3 length: 14; clone size: .; D gene: .; CDR3 DNA: TGTGCCAGTAGTACTGAGGATAGCAATCAGCCCCAGCATTTT; CDR3 protein: CASSTEDSNQPQHF
V gene: TRBV28; J gene: TRBJ1-5; CDR3 length: 11; clone size: .; D gene: .; CDR3 DNA: TGTGCCAGCAGTACAGTCCAGCCCCAGCATTTT; CDR3 protein: CASSTVQPQHF
V gene: TRBV7-2; J gene: TRBJ2-5; CDR3 length: 16; clone size: few; D gene: .; CDR3 DNA: TGTGCCAGCAGCGATCCCATCAGGACAGCACAAGAGACCCAGTACTTC; CDR3 protein: CASSDPIRTAQETQYF
V gene: TRBV15; J gene: TRBJ1-4; CDR3 length: 15; clone size: many; D gene: .; CDR3 DNA: TGTGCCACCAGCAGAGATAAGGGCTGGGATGAAAAACTGTTTTTT; CDR3 protein: CATSRDKGWDEKLFF
V gene: TRBV5-5; J gene: TRBJ1-4; CDR3 length: 17; clone size: .; D gene: TRBD1; CDR3 DNA: TGTGCCAGCAGCGCATCTCCGGGAGGACAGGCTAATGAAAAACTGTTTTTT; CDR3 protein: CASSASPGGQANEKLFF
V gene: TRBV27; J gene: TRBJ1-5; CDR3 length: 15; clone size: few; D gene: .; CDR3 DNA: TGTGCCAGCAGCCGGGCGGCATCGTACAATCAGCCCCAGCATTTT; CDR3 protein: CASSRAASYNQPQHF
V gene: TRBV4-3; J gene: TRBJ2-3; CDR3 length: 16; clone size: few; D gene: .; CDR3 DNA: TGCGCCAGCAGCCAAGGATCAGGGCAGTACCCAGATACGCAGTATTTT; CDR3 protein: CASSQGSGQYPDTQYF
V gene: TRBV20-1; J gene: TRBJ1-1; CDR3 length: 13; clone size: .; D gene: .; CDR3 DNA: TGCAGTGCTAAAATCCCGGAGACACTAGAAGCTTTCTTT; CDR3 protein: CSAKIPETLEAFF
V gene: TRBV5-1; J gene: TRBJ2-5; CDR3 length: 14; clone size: few; D gene: .; CDR3 DNA: TGCGCCAGCAGCTTGCAGGGACCCGAAGAGACCCAGTACTTC; CDR3 protein: CASSLQGPEETQYF
V gene: TRBV7-2; J gene: TRBJ1-1; CDR3 length: 14; clone size: .; D gene: .; CDR3 DNA: TGTGCCAGCAGCTTAGCATCGTGGAACGCTGAAGCTTTCTTT; CDR3 protein: CASSLASWNAEAFF
V gene: TRBV5-1; J gene: TRBJ2-7; CDR3 length: 14; clone size: .; D gene: .; CDR3 DNA: TGCGCCAGCAGCTTGGTGGCAGCTTCCTACGAGCAGTACTTC; CDR3 protein: CASSLVAASYEQYF